Following are 23 T cell receptor beta chains from one sample sequenced in a study of blood T cell repertoires in COVID-19. Measured with immunoSEQ multiplex PCR; TCRdb has only the in-frame clones, and not every one. Of about 140,000 clones listed, roughly 86% are singletons. The sample taken for sequencing was peripheral blood. The source of these receptors is a woman between 50 and 59 years old with acute or convalescent COVID-19.

The chain employs TRBV27 and TRBJ2-2, with a tentative D call TRBD1 (6 bases). Germline CDR1 MNHEY, CDR2 SMNVEV (reference sequence). CDR3 length: 15 residues. V lost 2 bases and J lost 1, with 8 bases in between. The CDR3 spells CASSLGRGNTGELFF. The CDR3 region has the DNA TGTGCCAGCAGTTTAGGCAGGGGGAACACCGGGGAGCTGTTTTTT.

V and J are TRBV18 and TRBJ2-1; D may be TRBD1 (7 bases). Looked up from germline, CDR1 is KGHSH and CDR2 is LQKENI. The CDR3 sequence is 15 residues long. V was pared by 5 bases and J by 6 bases, with 17 bases between. The CDR3 nucleotides are TGTGCCAGCTCAACCTCCGGGACAGCGGGCAATGAGCAGTTCTTC. This sequence encodes CASSTSGTAGNEQFF.

The V gene is TRBV10-1, the J gene TRBJ2-1; 13 bases map to TRBD2. Germline CDR1 and CDR2: WNHNN and SYGVQD (reference sequence). V was pared by 5 bases and J by 9 bases, with 7 bases of the junction left unmatched. The CDR3 length is 15 residues. The CDR3 is CASSITSGRASEQFF. As DNA, the CDR3 is TGCGCCAGCAGTATAACTAGCGGGAGGGCCAGTGAGCAGTTCTTC.

The V and J genes are TRBV11-1 and TRBJ1-1; D unresolved. V was trimmed by 1 base and J by 7 bases, leaving 10 bases between them. This CDR3 comprises 13 residues. Per germline, CDR1 SGHAT and CDR2 FQDESV (reference sequence). CDR3 DNA: TGTGCCAGCAGCTTAGGAGGGCACGGTGAAGCTTTCTTT. It specifies CASSLGGHGEAFF.

This sequence joins TRBV5-1 and TRBJ1-5; tentatively, D is TRBD1 (5 bases). The CDR3 loop spans 15 amino acids. CDR1 and CDR2 (germline): SGHRS, YFSETQ. The V gene lost 4 bases and the J gene lost 6 bases, with 17 bases spanning the gap. The CDR3 is CASSPSAGVGQPQHF. In DNA, the CDR3 is TGCGCCAGCAGCCCCTCGGCGGGGGTGGGTCAGCCCCAGCATTTT.

The chain recombines TRBV7-9 with TRBJ1-2, with 7 bases identical to TRBD1. The junction had 13 bases not matched to a gene; V was cut back by 6 bases and J by 0 bases. Germline V gene lookup returns CDR1 SEHNR and CDR2 FQNEAQ (reference sequence). CDR3 length equals 17 residues. DNA of the CDR3: TGTGCCAGCAGTTCCTCCGAGGGTACAGGGGCTAACTATGGCTACACCTTC. It translates to CASSSSEGTGANYGYTF. Complete variable domain (other parts from reference TRBV7-9 and TRBJ1-2): DTGVSQNPRHKITKRGQNVTFRCDPISEHNRLYWYRQTLGQGPEFLTYFQNEAQLEKSRLLSDRFSAERPKGSFSTLEIQRTEQGDSAMYLCASSSSEGTGANYGYTFGSGTRLTVV.

Turning to this clone: This specimen includes other DNA sequences encoding the same CDR3. The V gene is TRBV19, the J gene TRBJ1-1; 7 bases match TRBD1. V dropped 6 bases and J dropped 3; count of bases not matched to a gene: 4. Germline values: CDR1 LNHDA, CDR2 SQIVND (reference sequence). The CDR3 covers 13 residues. The CDR3 nucleotides are TGTGCCAGTAGCAGTACAGGGGACACTGAAGCTTTCTTT. Its translation: CASSSTGDTEAFF.

This clone showed up just once. The chain couples TRBV10-3 to TRBJ1-3, with 7 bases matching TRBD1. Germline V gene lookup returns CDR1 ENHRY and CDR2 SYGVKD. The CDR3 spans 14 residues. The V gene end was trimmed by 7 bases and the J gene end by 2 bases; junction bases not matched to a gene: 5. The CDR3 loop reads CAITAGGTGNTIYF. The CDR3 DNA reads TGTGCCATCACGGCAGGGGGGACTGGAAACACCATATATTTT.

The chain uses TRBV10-1 and TRBJ2-1; D gene ambiguous. The CDR3 length is 13 residues. Germline CDR1 is WNHNN and CDR2 is SYGVQD (reference sequence). Deletions cut 3 bases from V and 2 bases from J, with 5 bases between. The CDR3 DNA reads as TGCGCCAGCAGTGAACAGACCTACAATGAGCAGTTCTTC. Amino acids: CASSEQTYNEQFF.

This chain uses TRBV9 with TRBJ2-5, with TRBD1 matching over 7 bases. The junction had 14 bases not matched to a gene; V was cut back by 4 bases and J by 5 bases. Germline CDR1 reads SGDLS; CDR2 reads YYNGEE. The CDR3 spans 16 residues. The CDR3 region is CASSSWGRGNGETQYF. CDR3 bases: TGTGCCAGCAGCTCTTGGGGCAGGGGGAACGGGGAGACCCAGTACTTC.

This clone was seen more than once but under ten times. The V and J genes are TRBV9 and TRBJ1-3; D is possibly TRBD1 (5 bases). CDR3 length: 15 residues. Germline-derived CDR1 and CDR2 are SGDLS and YYNGEE. V was shortened by 4 bases and J by 4 bases, with 15 bases between the two germline ends. The CDR3 bases are TGTGCCAGCAGCACCCACGGGGCGGGAGGAAACACCATATATTTT. Translation: CASSTHGAGGNTIYF. Filled out from reference TRBV9 and TRBJ1-3, the complete variable domain reads DSGVTQTPKHLITATGQRVTLRCSPRSGDLSVYWYQQSLDQGLQFLIQYYNGEERAKGNILERFSAQQFPDLHSELNLSSLELGDSALYFCASSTHGAGGNTIYFGEGSWLTVV.

The chain has TRBV19 and TRBJ1-6; tentatively, D is TRBD1 (5 bases). Trimming pared 3 bases from V and 8 bases from J, leaving 11 bases between. This CDR3 contains 14 residues. Germline CDR1 reads LNHDA; CDR2 reads SQIVND (reference sequence). CDR3 loop: CASSMAGEDSPLHF. CDR3 sequence (DNA): TGTGCCAGTAGTATGGCGGGGGAAGATTCACCCCTCCACTTT.

The chain links TRBV9 to TRBJ2-1, with D possibly TRBD1 on 6 matching bases. From germline, CDR1 is SGDLS and CDR2 YYNGEE. The CDR3 consists of 13 residues. V lost 3 bases, J lost 8 bases, and 12 bases lay in between. The CDR3 DNA follows: TGTGCCAGCAGCGCGTCACAGGGCTATGAGCAGTTCTTC. Translating it yields CASSASQGYEQFF.

The chain has TRBV18 and TRBJ1-1; 7 bases align to TRBD1. The V and J ends lost 4 bases and 0 bases, in that order; junction bases with no gene match: 8. This CDR3 contains 16 residues. Germline V gene data show CDR1 as KGHSH and CDR2 as LQKENI. The CDR3 reads CASSRDSPLMNTEAFF. The CDR3 DNA follows: TGTGCCAGCTCACGGGACAGTCCTTTGATGAACACTGAAGCTTTCTTT.

CDR3 sequence: CASSQVPQAGEQYF. CDR3 DNA: TGTGCCAGCAGCCAAGTCCCCCAGGCCGGCGAGCAGTACTTC. The rearrangement links TRBV14 to TRBJ2-7; D remains ambiguous. Per germline, CDR1 SGHDN and CDR2 FVKESK. CDR3 length: 14 amino acids. V was shortened by 1 base and J by 6 bases, with 13 bases between the two germline ends.

The chain is built from TRBV7-9 and TRBJ1-2; 9 nucleotides align to TRBD1. V shed 6 bases and J 3 bases; nucleotides not matched to a gene: 5. There are 14 residues in the CDR3. Germline CDR1 is SEHNR and CDR2 is FQNEAQ (reference sequence). The CDR3 coding sequence is TGTGCCAGCAGACCGGGACAGGGTTACTATGGCTACACCTTC. Amino acid sequence: CASRPGQGYYGYTF. Full variable domain (remainder filled in from reference TRBV7-9 and TRBJ1-2): DTGVSQNPRHKITKRGQNVTFRCDPISEHNRLYWYRQTLGQGPEFLTYFQNEAQLEKSRLLSDRFSAERPKGSFSTLEIQRTEQGDSAMYLCASRPGQGYYGYTFGSGTRLTVV.

The rearrangement uses TRBV19 and TRBJ2-5; D is undetermined. With 7 bases removed from V and 0 bases from J, the gap between germline ends came to 9 bases. The CDR3 is 13 residues long. The germline CDR1 and CDR2 sequences are LNHDA and SQIVND (reference sequence). CDR3 nucleotides: TGTGCCAGTACCTCCCAGTACCAAGAGACCCAGTACTTC. It yields the protein CASTSQYQETQYF.

This clone was seen a single time. One end of the junction fails to match germline, which may point to a read error. The chain combines TRBV7-6 with TRBJ2-2; 12 nucleotides agree with TRBD2. The CDR3 consists of 16 residues. Germline V gene lookup returns CDR1 SGHVS and CDR2 FNYEAQ. The CDR3 DNA reads as TGTGCCAGCAGTTTAGGACTAGCGGGATCAACCGGGGAGCTGTTTTTT. This codes for CASSLGLAGSTGELFF. Variable domain in full (rest from reference TRBV7-6 and TRBJ2-2): GAGVSQSPRYKVTKRGQDVALRCDPISGHVSLYWYRQALGQGPEFLTYFNYEAQQDKSGLPNDRFSAERPEGSISTLTIQRTEQRDSAMYRCASSLGLAGSTGELFFGEGSRLTVL.

This rearrangement joins TRBV7-8 to TRBJ1-2; D gene uncertain. Trimming left V 3 bases short and J 8 bases short, with 10 bases between. CDR3 size: 12 residues. Germline CDR1 SGHVS, CDR2 FQNEAQ. The CDR3 loop is CASSLGGLGYTF. The CDR3 coding sequence is TGTGCCAGCAGCTTGGGCGGGTTGGGCTACACCTTC.

The chain recombines TRBV25-1 with TRBJ1-2; TRBD1 matches 8 bases. There are 13 residues in the CDR3. V was pared by 2 bases and J by 7 bases, with 3 bases of the junction left unmatched. Germline V lookup: CDR1 MGHDK, CDR2 SYGVNS. The CDR3 spells CASSEVDRAGYTF. DNA of the CDR3: TGTGCCAGCAGTGAAGTGGACAGGGCTGGCTACACCTTC.

This chain uses TRBV27 with TRBJ1-5; the D gene is possibly TRBD1 (6 bases). This CDR3 is 15 amino acids long. Looked up from germline, CDR1 is MNHEY and CDR2 is SMNVEV (reference sequence). V dropped 4 bases and J dropped 1 base, with 11 bases sitting between them. The DNA for the CDR3 is TGTGCCAGCAGTTCACAGGGTATGAGCAATCAGCCCCAGCATTTT. Encoded protein: CASSSQGMSNQPQHF.

The rearrangement uses TRBV5-5 and TRBJ1-2; no reliable D call. Germline values: CDR1 SGHKS, CDR2 YYEKEE (reference sequence). The V and J ends lost 2 bases and 4 bases respectively, with 9 bases between them. This CDR3 has 13 amino acids. Here the CDR3 reads CASSLSELYGYTF. Here the CDR3 DNA reads TGTGCCAGCAGCTTAAGCGAGCTCTATGGCTACACCTTC.

The chain links TRBV29-1 to TRBJ2-6; the match to TRBD2 covers 7 bases. CDR1 SQVTM and CDR2 ANQGSEA come from the germline V gene. After removal of 2 bases from V and 5 bases from J, the junction contained 3 bases not matched to a gene. This CDR3 comprises 14 residues. This CDR3 reads CSVESGVRANVLTF. DNA for the CDR3: TGCAGCGTTGAAAGCGGGGTGCGGGCCAACGTCCTGACTTTC.